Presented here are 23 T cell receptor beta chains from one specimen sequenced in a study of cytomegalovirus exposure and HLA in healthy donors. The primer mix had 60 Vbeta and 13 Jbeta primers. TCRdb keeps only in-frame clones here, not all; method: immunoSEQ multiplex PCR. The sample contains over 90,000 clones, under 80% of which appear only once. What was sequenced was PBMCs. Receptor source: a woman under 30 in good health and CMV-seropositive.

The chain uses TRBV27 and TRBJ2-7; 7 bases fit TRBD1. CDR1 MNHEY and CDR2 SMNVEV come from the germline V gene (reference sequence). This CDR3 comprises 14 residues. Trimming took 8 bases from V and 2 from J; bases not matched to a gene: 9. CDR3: CASRRGGGTYEQYF. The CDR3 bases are TGTGCCAGCCGGAGAGGGGGCGGAACCTACGAGCAGTACTTC.

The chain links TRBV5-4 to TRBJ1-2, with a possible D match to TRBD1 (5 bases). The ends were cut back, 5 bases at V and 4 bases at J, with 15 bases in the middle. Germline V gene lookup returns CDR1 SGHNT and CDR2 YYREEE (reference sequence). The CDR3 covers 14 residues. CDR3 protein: CASRVRDVPYGYTF. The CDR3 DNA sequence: TGTGCCAGCAGGGTCAGGGATGTTCCCTATGGCTACACCTTC.

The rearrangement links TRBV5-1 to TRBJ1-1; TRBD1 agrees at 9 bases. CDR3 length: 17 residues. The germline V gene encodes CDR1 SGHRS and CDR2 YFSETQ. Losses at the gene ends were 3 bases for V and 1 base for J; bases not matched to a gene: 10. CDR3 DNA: TGCGCCAGCAGCTACTACAGGGGGCAAGGGCGGAACACTGAAGCTTTCTTT. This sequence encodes CASSYYRGQGRNTEAFF.

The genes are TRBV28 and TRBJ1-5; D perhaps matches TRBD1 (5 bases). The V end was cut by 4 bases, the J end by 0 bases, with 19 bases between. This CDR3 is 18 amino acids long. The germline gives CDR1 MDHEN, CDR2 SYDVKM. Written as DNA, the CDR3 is TGTGCCAGCAGTTCCCCAGGGCTCCTCAGATATAGCAATCAGCCCCAGCATTTT. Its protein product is CASSSPGLLRYSNQPQHF. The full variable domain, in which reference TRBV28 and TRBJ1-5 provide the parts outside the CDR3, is DVKVTQSSRYLVKRTGEKVFLECVQDMDHENMFWYRQDPGLGLRLIYFSYDVKMKEKGDIPEGYSVSREKKERFSLILESASTNQTSMYLCASSSPGLLRYSNQPQHFGDGTRLSIL.

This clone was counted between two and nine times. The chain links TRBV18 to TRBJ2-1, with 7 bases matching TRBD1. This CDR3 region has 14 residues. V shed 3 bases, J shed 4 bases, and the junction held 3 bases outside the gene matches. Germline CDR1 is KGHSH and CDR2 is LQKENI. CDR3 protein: CASSPGQNYNEQFF. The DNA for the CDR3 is TGTGCCAGCTCACCGGGACAGAATTACAATGAGCAGTTCTTC.

The CDR3 is CASSLGTSGYNEQFF. In DNA, the CDR3 is TGCGCCAGCAGCCTCGGGACTAGCGGTTACAATGAGCAGTTCTTC. V usage is TRBV5-1 and J usage is TRBJ2-1; 11 bases map to TRBD2. The CDR3 runs to 15 residues. V lost 4 bases, J lost 4 bases, and 4 bases stayed unmatched. Germline V gene sequence: CDR1 SGHRS, CDR2 YFSETQ.

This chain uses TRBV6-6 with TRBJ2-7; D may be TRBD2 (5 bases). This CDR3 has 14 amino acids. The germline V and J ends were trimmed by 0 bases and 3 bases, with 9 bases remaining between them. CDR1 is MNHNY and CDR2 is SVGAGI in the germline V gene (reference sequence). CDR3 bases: TGTGCCAGCAGTTACTCAGAGGGAAGCTACGAGCAGTACTTC. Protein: CASSYSEGSYEQYF.

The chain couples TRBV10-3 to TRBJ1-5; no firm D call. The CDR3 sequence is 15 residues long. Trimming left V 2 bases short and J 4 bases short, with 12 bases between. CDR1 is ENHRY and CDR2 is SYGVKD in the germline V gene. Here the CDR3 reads CAISEKVEGNQPQHF. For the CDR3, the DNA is TGTGCCATCAGTGAGAAGGTGGAGGGAAATCAGCCCCAGCATTTT.

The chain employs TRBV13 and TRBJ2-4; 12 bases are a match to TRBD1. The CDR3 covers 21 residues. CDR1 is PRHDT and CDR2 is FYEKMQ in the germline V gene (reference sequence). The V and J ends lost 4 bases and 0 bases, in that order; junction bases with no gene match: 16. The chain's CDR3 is CASSSLITGTGGMLAKNIQYF. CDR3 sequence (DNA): TGTGCCAGCAGCTCTCTGATAACCGGGACAGGGGGCATGTTAGCCAAAAACATTCAGTACTTC.

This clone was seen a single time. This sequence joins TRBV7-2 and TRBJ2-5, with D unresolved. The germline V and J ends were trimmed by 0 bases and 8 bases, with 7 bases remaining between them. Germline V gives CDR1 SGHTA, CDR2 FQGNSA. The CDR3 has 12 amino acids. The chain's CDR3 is CASSLAVTTQYF. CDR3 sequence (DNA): TGTGCCAGCAGCTTAGCAGTCACAACCCAGTACTTC.

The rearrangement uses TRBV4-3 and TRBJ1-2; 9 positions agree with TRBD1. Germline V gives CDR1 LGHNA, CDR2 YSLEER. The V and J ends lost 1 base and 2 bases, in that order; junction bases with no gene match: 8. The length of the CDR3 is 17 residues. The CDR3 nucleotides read TGCGCCAGCAGCCAAGGGATACAGGGGGCGGTCAACTATGGCTACACCTTC. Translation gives CASSQGIQGAVNYGYTF.

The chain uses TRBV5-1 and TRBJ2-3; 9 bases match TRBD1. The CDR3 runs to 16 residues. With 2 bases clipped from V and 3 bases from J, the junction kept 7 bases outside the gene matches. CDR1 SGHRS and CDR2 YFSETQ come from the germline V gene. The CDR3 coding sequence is TGCGCCAGCAGCTTCAGGGACAGGGAGGCAACAGATACGCAGTATTTT. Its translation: CASSFRDREATDTQYF.

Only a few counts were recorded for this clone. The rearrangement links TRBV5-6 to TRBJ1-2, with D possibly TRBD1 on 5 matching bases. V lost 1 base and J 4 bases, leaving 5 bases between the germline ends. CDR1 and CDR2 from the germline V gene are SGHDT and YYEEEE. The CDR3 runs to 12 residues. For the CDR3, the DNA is TGTGCCAGCAGCTTGAGGGGCTATGGCTACACCTTC. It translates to CASSLRGYGYTF.

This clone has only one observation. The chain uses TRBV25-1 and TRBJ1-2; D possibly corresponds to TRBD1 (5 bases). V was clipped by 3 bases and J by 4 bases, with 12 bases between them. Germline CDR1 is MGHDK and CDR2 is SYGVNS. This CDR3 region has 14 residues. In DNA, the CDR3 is TGTGCCAGCAGTGATCAAGGACACTTCTATGGCTACACCTTC. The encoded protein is CASSDQGHFYGYTF.

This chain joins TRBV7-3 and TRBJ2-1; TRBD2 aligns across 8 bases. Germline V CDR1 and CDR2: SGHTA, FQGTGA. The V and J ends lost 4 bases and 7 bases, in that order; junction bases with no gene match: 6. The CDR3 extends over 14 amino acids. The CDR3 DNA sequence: TGTGCCAGCAGCTCCCGGGGGGGGCGGAATGAGCAGTTCTTC. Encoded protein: CASSSRGGRNEQFF.

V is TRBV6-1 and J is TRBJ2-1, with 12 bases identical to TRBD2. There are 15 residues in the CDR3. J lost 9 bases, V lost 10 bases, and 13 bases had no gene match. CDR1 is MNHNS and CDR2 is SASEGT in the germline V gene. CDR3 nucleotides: TGTGCCACAATCGGACTAGCGGGGCATCTGGGTGAGCAGTTCTTC. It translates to CATIGLAGHLGEQFF.

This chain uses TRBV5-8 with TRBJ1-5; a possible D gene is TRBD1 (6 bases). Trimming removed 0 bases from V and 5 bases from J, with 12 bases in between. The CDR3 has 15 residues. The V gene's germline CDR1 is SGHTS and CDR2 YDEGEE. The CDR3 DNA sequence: TGTGCCAGCAGCTTGGGGCAGGGGTCTCATCAGCCCCAGCATTTT. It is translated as CASSLGQGSHQPQHF.

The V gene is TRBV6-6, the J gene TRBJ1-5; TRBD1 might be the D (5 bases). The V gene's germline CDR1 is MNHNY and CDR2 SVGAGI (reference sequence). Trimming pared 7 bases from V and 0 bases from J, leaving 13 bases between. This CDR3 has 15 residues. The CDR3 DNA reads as TGTGCCAGCATCCGGGGGACCTATAGCAATCAGCCCCAGCATTTT. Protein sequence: CASIRGTYSNQPQHF.

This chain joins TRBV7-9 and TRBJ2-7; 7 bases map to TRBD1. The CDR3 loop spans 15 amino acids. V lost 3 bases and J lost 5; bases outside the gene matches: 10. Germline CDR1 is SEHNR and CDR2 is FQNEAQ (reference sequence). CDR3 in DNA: TGTGCCAGCAGCTTTAAAGGGGGCAGGGGGAACGAGCAGTACTTC. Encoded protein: CASSFKGGRGNEQYF.

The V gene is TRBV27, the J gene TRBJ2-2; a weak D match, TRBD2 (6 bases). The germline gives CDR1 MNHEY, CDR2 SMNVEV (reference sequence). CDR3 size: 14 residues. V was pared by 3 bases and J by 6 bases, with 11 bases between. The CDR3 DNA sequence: TGTGCCAGCAGTTTTGGAGGGGCTGCCGGGGAGCTGTTTTTT. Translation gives CASSFGGAAGELFF.

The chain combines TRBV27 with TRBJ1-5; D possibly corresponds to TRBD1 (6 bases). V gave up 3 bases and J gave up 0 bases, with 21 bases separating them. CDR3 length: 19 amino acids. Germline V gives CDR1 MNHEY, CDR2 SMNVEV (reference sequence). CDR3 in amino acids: CASSFLTTGRSGSNQPQHF. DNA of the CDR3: TGTGCCAGCAGTTTCCTGACGACAGGAAGGAGTGGTAGCAATCAGCCCCAGCATTTT.

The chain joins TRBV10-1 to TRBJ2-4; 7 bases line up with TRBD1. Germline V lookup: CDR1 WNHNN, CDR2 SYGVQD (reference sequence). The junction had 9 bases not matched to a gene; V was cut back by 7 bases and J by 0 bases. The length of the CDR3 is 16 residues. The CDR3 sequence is CASTGTEHLAKNIQYF. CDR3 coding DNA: TGCGCCAGCACCGGGACAGAGCATCTAGCCAAAAACATTCAGTACTTC.

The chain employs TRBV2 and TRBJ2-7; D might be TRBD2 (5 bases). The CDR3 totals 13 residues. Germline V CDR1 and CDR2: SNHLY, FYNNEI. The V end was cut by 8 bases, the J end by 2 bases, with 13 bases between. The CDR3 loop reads CASHQDWTYEQYF. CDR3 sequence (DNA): TGTGCCAGCCACCAGGACTGGACCTACGAGCAGTACTTC.